This T cell receptor beta chain was recovered during a study of early T cells in non-severe SARS-CoV-2 infection. This clonotype was detected a few times. TCRdb reanalysed the 5' RACE reads using MiXCR and keeps one entry per CDR3 protein. The profile shows about 80,000 distinct CDR3 sequences, approximately 5% of them singletons. Trimming cost V 3 bases and J 1 base, with 9 bases left between them. The CDR3 is 14 amino acids. The germline V gene has CDR1 SGHTA and CDR2 FQGNSA. The receptor was derived from an adult who was a healthcare worker with PCR-confirmed SARS-CoV-2 infection or an uninfected control (not recorded which). This chain connects TRBV7-2 to TRBJ1-2; no reliable D call. Sequencing used whole blood, obtained at baseline. CDR3 sequence reads: CASSFQRINYGYTF. The CDR3 coding sequence is TGTGCCAGCAGCTTCCAGAGGATTAACTATGGCTACACCTTC. The full variable domain, with the rest looked up from reference TRBV7-2 and TRBJ1-2, is GAGVSQSPSNKVTEKGKDVELRCDPISGHTALYWYRQSLGQGLEFLIYFQGNSAPDKSGLPSDRFSAERTGGSVSTLTIQRTQQEDSAVYLCASSFQRINYGYTFGSGTRLTVV.